This TCR beta chain comes out of a study of Graves' ophthalmopathy and Graves' hyperthyroidism. This clonotype was counted only a few times. Its antigen is currently unknown. Where ophthalmopathy was present, donors had moderate-to-severe activity, CAS ≥3, NOSPECS ≥4 and duration under 3 months. Clinicians diagnosed using symptoms, serum thyroxine, TRAb, thyroid ultrasound and orbital computed tomography. Study-wide findings and caveats: The model forecast ophthalmopathy progression, reaching around 66% sensitivity and 72% to 80% specificity. A majority of expanded thyroid clonotypes exceeding 0.001 frequency were likewise present in blood.

RNA transcripts were the source from which TCR beta CDR3 regions were amplified. RT-PCR in the first round used HTBI primers; a second-round multiplex PCR followed. Each CDR3 protein gets one entry after TCRdb re-called the multiplex PCR reads with MiXCR. The profile covers 650,000 to 800,000 distinct CDR3 sequences, with roughly 41% appearing a single time and 2.5% to 3.5% taken by the ten largest. The CDR3 runs 15 residues. V was trimmed by 1 base and J by 0 bases, leaving 9 bases between them. V gene TRBV12-3 or TRBV12-4 combines with J gene TRBJ1-1, with D unresolved. What was sequenced was peripheral blood. This clonotype originated in an adult man with Graves' ophthalmopathy. CDR3 nucleotide sequence: TGTGCCAGCAGTTTAGGGTCCACGTTGAACACTGAAGCTTTCTTT. It translates to CASSLGSTLNTEAFF.